This T cell receptor (beta chain) was recorded in a study of blood T cell repertoires in COVID-19. Study background: From T cells, B-cell-depleted T cells, or PBMCs came the material, which was cDNA or gDNA.

Clones were sequenced by immunoSEQ multiplex PCR, and TCRdb holds only the in-frame ones, with some missing. The sample yields roughly 100,000 clones, roughly 92% seen once. The CDR3 length is 16 residues. Germline V gene data show CDR1 as SGHVS and CDR2 as FQNEAQ. The J segment lost 2 bases and the V segment lost 4 bases, leaving 7 bases of the junction unmatched. The TCR comes from a woman in her forties or fifties with COVID-19, enrolled during active disease. Sequencing was carried out using peripheral blood. The chain employs TRBV7-8 and TRBJ1-5, with 8 nucleotides matching TRBD1. The CDR3 region is CASSSGTGIGNQPQHF. The CDR3 DNA is TGTGCCAGCAGCTCGGGGACAGGCATAGGCAATCAGCCCCAGCATTTT.